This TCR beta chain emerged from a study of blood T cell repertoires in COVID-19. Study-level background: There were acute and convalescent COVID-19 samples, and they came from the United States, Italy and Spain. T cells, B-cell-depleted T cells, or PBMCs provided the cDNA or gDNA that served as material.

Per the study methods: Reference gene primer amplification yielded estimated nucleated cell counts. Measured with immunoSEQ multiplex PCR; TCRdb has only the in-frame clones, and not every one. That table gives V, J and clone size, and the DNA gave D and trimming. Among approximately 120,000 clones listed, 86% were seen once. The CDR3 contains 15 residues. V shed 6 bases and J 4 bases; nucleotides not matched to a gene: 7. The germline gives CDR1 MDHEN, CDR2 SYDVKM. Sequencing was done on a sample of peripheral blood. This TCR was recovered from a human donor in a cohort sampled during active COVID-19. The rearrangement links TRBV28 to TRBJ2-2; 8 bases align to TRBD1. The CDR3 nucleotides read TGTGCCAGCAGGAAGTTACAGGGGGGCACCGGGGAGCTGTTTTTT. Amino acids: CASRKLQGGTGELFF. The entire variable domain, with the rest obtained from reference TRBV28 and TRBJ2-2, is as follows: DVKVTQSSRYLVKRTGEKVFLECVQDMDHENMFWYRQDPGLGLRLIYFSYDVKMKEKGDIPEGYSVSREKKERFSLILESASTNQTSMYLCASRKLQGGTGELFFGEGSRLTVL.